This entry concerns a single T cell receptor (beta chain). Its antigen is unidentified. The data were obtained in a study of radiation and T cells in renal cell carcinoma. For the study at large: Nephrectomy followed 15 Gy stereotactic body radiation by 4 weeks.

Trimming pared 0 bases from V and 0 bases from J, leaving 6 bases between. In germline, CDR1 is SEHNR, CDR2 FQNEAQ (reference sequence). This CDR3 has 15 amino acids. Time point noted: baseline pretreatment blood. Treatment noted: 15 Gy SBRT to primary tumor, nephrectomy 4 weeks later. Clear cell pathology was present in this patient's renal cell carcinoma. Overall study findings and caveats: Top tumor clonotypes rose in blood 2 weeks post-radiation, then contracted. Pretreatment tumor biopsies were lacking, so baseline clonotypes are unknown.

Libraries were prepared by immunoSEQ multiplex PCR; TCRdb keeps only in-frame clonotypes and omits some of them. Seen here are some 22,000 clones, roughly three quarters observed once, and the top ten hold 35% to 45%. V usage is TRBV7-9 and J usage is TRBJ2-4; D is unresolved. The TCR was taken from a man in his 60s with renal cell carcinoma. Source: blood, taken from a patient whose treatment included radiotherapy and nephrectomy. The CDR3, as DNA: TGTGCCAGCAGCTTAGCGATCGGAGCCAAAAACATTCAGTACTTC. Amino acid sequence: CASSLAIGAKNIQYF.